This T cell receptor beta chain was recovered during a study of blood T cell repertoires in COVID-19. The germline V gene has CDR1 LGHDT and CDR2 YNNKEL (reference sequence). V dropped 5 bases and J dropped 0; count of bases not matched to a gene: 6. This CDR3 is built from 17 residues. Assay: immunoSEQ multiplex PCR; the TCRdb copy retains only in-frame clones and omits some. In the table there are approximately 220,000 clones, around 80% of which are singletons. Sequences were obtained from peripheral blood. The receptor comes from a man aged 40-55 years with acute or convalescent COVID-19. The rearrangement joins TRBV3-1 (or the pseudogene TRBV3-2) to TRBJ1-6; TRBD1 matches 8 bases. The CDR3 loop reads CASSGWTGSSYNSPLHF. The DNA for the CDR3 is TGTGCCAGCAGCGGCTGGACAGGGAGCTCCTATAATTCACCCCTCCACTTT.